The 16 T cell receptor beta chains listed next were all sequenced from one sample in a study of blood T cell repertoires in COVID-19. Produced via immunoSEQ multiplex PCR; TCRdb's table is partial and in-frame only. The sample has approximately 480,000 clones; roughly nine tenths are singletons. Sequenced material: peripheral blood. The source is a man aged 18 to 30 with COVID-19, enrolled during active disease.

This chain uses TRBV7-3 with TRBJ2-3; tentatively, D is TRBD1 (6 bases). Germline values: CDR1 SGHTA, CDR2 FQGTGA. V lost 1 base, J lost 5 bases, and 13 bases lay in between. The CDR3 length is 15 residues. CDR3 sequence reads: CASSLIGGAQDTQYF. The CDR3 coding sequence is TGTGCCAGCAGCTTAATAGGGGGAGCACAAGATACGCAGTATTTT.

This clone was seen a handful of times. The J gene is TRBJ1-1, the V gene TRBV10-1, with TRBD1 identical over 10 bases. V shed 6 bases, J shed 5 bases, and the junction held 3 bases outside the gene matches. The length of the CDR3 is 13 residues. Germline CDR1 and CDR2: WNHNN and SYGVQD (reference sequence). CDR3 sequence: CASRRTGGTEAFF. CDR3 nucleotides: TGCGCCAGCAGAAGGACAGGGGGAACTGAAGCTTTCTTT.

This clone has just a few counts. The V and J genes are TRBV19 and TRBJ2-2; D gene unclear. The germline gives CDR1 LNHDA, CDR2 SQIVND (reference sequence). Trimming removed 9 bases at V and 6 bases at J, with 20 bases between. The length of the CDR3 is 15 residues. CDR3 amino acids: CASTLTGLVAGELFF. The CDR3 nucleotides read TGTGCCAGCACCCTGACTGGGTTGGTGGCCGGGGAGCTGTTTTTT. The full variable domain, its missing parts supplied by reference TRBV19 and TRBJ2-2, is DGGITQSPKYLFRKEGQNVTLSCEQNLNHDAMYWYRQDPGQGLRLIYYSQIVNDFQKGDIAEGYSVSREKKESFPLTVTSAQKNPTAFYLCASTLTGLVAGELFFGEGSRLTVL.

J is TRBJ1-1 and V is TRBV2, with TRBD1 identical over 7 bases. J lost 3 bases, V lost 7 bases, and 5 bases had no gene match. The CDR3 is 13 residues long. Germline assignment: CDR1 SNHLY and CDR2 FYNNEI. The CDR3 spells CASKGQPHTEAFF. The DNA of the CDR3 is TGTGCCAGCAAGGGACAGCCTCACACTGAAGCTTTCTTT.

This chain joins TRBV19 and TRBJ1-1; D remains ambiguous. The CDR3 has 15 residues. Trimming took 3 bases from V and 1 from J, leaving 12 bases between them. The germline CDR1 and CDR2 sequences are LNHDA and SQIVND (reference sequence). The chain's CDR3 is CASSIDSGRNTEAFF. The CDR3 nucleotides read TGTGCCAGTAGTATCGACTCGGGGAGGAACACTGAAGCTTTCTTT.

The CDR3: CASSLGVAAGYTF. In nucleotides, the CDR3 is TGTGCCAGCAGCTTAGGGGTGGCTGCGGGCTACACCTTC. The V and J genes are TRBV5-6 and TRBJ1-2; D perhaps matches TRBD1 (5 bases). Trimming took off 2 bases at V and 8 bases at J, with 13 bases between the two ends. This CDR3 region has 13 residues. Looked up from germline, CDR1 is SGHDT and CDR2 is YYEEEE.

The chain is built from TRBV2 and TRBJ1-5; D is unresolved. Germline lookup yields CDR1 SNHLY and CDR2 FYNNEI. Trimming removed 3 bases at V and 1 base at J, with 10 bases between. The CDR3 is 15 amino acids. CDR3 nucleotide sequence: TGTGCCAGCAGTGACGAGGGTACGAGCAATCAGCCCCAGCATTTT. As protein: CASSDEGTSNQPQHF.

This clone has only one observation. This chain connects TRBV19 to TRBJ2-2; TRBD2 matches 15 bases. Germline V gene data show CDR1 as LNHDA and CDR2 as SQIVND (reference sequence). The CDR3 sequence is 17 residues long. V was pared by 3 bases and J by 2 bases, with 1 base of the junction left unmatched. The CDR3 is CASSMGLAGGNTGELFF. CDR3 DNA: TGTGCCAGTAGTATGGGACTAGCGGGGGGTAACACCGGGGAGCTGTTTTTT.

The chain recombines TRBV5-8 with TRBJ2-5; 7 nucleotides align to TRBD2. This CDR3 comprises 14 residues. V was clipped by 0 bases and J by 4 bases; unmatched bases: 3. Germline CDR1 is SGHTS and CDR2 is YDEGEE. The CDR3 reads CASSLGLAPETQYF. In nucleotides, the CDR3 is TGTGCCAGCAGCTTGGGACTAGCCCCAGAGACCCAGTACTTC.

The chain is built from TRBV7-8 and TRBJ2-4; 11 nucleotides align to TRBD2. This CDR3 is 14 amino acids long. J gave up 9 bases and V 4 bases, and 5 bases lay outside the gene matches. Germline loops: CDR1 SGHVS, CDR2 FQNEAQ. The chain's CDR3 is CASSSLAGVGIQYF. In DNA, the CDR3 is TGTGCCAGCAGCTCACTAGCGGGAGTCGGCATTCAGTACTTC.

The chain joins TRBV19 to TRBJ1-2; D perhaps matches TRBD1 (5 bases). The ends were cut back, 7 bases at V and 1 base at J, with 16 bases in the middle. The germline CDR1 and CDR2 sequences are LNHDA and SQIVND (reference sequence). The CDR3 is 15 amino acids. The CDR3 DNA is TGTGCCAGTACCTCCCGACGGGGGGGTAACTATGGCTACACCTTC. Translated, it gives CASTSRRGGNYGYTF. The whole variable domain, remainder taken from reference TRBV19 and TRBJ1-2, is DGGITQSPKYLFRKEGQNVTLSCEQNLNHDAMYWYRQDPGQGLRLIYYSQIVNDFQKGDIAEGYSVSREKKESFPLTVTSAQKNPTAFYLCASTSRRGGNYGYTFGSGTRLTVV.

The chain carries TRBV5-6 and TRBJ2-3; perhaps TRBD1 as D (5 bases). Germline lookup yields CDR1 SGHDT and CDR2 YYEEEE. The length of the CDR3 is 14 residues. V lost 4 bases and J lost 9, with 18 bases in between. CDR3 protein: CASSRTPGSRTQYF. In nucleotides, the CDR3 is TGTGCCAGCAGCCGGACGCCAGGGTCAAGAACGCAGTATTTT.

The CDR3 loop reads CASSQFASGRSSSYNEQFF. In DNA, the CDR3 is TGTGCCAGCAGCCAATTCGCTAGCGGGAGGTCGAGCTCCTACAATGAGCAGTTCTTC. V and J are TRBV3-1 (or the pseudogene TRBV3-2) and TRBJ2-1; 11 bases align to TRBD2. Germline CDR1 reads LGHDT; CDR2 reads YNNKEL (reference sequence). The V segment lost 2 bases and the J segment 0 bases; nucleotides outside the gene matches: 9. The CDR3 has 19 amino acids.

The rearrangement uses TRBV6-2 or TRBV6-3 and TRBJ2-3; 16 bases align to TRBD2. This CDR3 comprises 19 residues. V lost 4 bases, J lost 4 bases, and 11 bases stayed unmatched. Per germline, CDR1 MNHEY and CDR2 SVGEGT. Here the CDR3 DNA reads TGTGCCAGCAGTTCTCCTCCGGGACTAGCGGGGGGGCCCTCAGATACGCAGTATTTT. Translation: CASSSPPGLAGGPSDTQYF.

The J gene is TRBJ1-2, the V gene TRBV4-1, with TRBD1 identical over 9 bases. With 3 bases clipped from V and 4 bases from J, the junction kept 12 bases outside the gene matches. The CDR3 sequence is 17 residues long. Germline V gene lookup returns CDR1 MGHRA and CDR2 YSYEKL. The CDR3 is CASSQEPGTGTSYGYTF. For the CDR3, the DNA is TGCGCCAGCAGCCAGGAACCCGGGACAGGGACCTCCTATGGCTACACCTTC.

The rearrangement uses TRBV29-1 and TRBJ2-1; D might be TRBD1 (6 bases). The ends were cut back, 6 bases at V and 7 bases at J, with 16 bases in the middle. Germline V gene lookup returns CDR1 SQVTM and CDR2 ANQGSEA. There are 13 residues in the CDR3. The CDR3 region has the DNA TGCAGCGTGGGGGCCGGCTGGGGGAATGAGCAGTTCTTC. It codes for CSVGAGWGNEQFF.